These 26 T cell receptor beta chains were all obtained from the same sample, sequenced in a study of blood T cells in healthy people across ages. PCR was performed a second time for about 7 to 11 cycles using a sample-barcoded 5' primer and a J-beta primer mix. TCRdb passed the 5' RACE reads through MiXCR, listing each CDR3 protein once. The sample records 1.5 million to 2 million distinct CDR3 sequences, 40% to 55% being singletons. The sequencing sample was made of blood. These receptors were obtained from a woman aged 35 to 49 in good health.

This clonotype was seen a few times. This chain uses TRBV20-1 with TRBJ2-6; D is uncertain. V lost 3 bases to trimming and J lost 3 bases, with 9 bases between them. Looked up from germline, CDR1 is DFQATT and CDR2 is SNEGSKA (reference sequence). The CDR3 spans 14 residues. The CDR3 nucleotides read TGCAGTGCTAGTAAGGGATTTGGGGCCAACGTCCTGACTTTC. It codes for CSASKGFGANVLTF.

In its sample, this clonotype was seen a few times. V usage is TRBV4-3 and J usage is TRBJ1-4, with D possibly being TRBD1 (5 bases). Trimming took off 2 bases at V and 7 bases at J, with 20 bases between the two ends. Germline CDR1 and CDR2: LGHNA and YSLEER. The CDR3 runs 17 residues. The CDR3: CASSQTVRRGAREKLFF. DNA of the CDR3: TGCGCCAGCAGCCAAACCGTCAGGCGGGGCGCTCGTGAAAAACTGTTTTTT.

CDR3 bases: TGTGCCAGCAAAGGCCCCGCAGATACGCAGTATTTT. It yields the protein CASKGPADTQYF. This chain joins TRBV27 and TRBJ2-3; D is unclear. Looked up from germline, CDR1 is MNHEY and CDR2 is SMNVEV (reference sequence). The CDR3 is 12 amino acids. V lost 7 bases and J 4 bases, leaving 9 bases between the germline ends.

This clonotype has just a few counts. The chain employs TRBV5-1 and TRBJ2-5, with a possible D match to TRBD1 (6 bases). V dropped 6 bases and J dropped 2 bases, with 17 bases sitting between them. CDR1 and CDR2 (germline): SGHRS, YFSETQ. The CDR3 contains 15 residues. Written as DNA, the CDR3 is TGCGCCAGCAAGCCCAAAGACAGGCTACAAGAGACCCAGTACTTC. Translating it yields CASKPKDRLQETQYF.

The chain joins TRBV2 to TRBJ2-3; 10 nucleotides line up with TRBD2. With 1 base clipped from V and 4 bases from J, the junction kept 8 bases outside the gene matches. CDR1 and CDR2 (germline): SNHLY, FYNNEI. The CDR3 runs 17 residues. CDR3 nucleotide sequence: TGTGCCAGCAGTGAAGTCGTTGGACTAGCGGCCCCAGATACGCAGTATTTT. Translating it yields CASSEVVGLAAPDTQYF.

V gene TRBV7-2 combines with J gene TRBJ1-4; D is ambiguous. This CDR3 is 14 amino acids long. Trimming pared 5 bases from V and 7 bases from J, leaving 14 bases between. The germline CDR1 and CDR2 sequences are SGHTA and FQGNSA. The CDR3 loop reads CASSLDARGEKLFF. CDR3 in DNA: TGTGCCAGCAGCCTAGACGCCAGAGGTGAAAAACTGTTTTTT.

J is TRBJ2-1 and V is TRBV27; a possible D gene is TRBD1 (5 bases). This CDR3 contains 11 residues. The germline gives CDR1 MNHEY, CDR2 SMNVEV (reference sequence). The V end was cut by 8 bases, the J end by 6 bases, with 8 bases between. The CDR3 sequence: CASARVNEQFF. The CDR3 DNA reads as TGTGCCAGCGCCAGGGTCAATGAGCAGTTCTTC.

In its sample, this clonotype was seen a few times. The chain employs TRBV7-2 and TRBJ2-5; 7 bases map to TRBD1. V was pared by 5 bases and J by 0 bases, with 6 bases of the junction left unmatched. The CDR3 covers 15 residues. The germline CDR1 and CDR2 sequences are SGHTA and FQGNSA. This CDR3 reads CASSPGQMYQETQYF. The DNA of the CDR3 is TGTGCCAGCAGCCCGGGACAGATGTACCAAGAGACCCAGTACTTC.

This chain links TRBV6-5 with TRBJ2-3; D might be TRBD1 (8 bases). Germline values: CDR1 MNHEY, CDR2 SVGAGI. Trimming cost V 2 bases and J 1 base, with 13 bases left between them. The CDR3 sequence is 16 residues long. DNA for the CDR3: TGTGCCAGCAGTTACGACAGGGGAGGGGGCACAGATACGCAGTATTTT. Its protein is CASSYDRGGGTDTQYF.

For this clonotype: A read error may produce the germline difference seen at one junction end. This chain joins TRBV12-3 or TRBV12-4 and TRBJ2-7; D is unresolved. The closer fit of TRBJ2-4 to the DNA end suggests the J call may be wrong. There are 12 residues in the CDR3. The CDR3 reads CAGSVALNIQYF. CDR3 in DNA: TGTGCCGGCAGCGTCGCCCTAAACATTCAGTACTTC.

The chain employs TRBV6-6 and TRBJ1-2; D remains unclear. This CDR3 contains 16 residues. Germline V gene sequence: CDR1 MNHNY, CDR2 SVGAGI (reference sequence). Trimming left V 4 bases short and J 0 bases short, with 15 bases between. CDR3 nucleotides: TGTGCCAGCAGTTCCCTCCGCGGGGAAGCTAACTATGGCTACACCTTC. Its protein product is CASSSLRGEANYGYTF.

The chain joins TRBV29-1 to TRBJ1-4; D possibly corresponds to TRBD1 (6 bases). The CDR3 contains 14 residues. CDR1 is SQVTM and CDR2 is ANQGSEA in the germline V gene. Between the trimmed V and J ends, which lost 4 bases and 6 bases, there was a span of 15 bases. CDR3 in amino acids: CSVVLARGDEKLFF. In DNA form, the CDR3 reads TGCAGCGTTGTGTTGGCCAGGGGTGATGAAAAACTGTTTTTT.

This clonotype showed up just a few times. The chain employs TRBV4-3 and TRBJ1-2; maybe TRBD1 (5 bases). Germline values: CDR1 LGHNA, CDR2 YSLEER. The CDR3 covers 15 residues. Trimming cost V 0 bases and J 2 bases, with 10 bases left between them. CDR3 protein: CASSQDPQGNYGYTF. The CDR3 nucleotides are TGCGCCAGCAGCCAAGATCCCCAGGGAAACTATGGCTACACCTTC.

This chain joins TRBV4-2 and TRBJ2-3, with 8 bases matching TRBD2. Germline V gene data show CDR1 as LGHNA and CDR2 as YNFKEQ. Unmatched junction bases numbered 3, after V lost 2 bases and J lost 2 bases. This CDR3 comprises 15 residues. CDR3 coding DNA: TGTGCCAGCAGCCAAAAGCGGGGGCCCACAGATACGCAGTATTTT. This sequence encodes CASSQKRGPTDTQYF.

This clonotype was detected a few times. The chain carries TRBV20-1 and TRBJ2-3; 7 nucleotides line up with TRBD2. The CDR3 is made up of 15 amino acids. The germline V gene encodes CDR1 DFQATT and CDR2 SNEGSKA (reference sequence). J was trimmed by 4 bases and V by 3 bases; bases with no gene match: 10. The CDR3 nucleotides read TGCAGTGCTAGCCTTAGTCAGGGAGGGCCAGATACGCAGTATTTT. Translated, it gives CSASLSQGGPDTQYF.

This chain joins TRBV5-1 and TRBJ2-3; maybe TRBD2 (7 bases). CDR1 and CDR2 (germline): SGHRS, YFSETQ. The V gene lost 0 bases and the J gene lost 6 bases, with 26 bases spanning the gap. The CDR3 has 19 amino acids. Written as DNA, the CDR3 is TGCGCCAGCAGCTTGGCCCCAGAAGGTGGCGGGGGCTTCTTGGATACGCAGTATTTT. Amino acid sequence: CASSLAPEGGGGFLDTQYF.

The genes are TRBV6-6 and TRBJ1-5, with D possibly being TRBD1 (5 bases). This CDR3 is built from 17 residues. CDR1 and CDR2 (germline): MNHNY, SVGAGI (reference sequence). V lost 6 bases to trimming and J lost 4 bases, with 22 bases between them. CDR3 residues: CASSPARRGPSNQPQHF. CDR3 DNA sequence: TGTGCCAGCAGCCCCGCCCGAAGGGGCCCTTCGAATCAGCCCCAGCATTTT.

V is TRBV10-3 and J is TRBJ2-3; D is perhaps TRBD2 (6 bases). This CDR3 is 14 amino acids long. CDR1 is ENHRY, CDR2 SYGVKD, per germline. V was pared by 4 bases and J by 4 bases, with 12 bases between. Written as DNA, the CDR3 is TGTGCCATCAGTGTAGGGACTTTGGCAGATACGCAGTATTTT. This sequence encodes CAISVGTLADTQYF.

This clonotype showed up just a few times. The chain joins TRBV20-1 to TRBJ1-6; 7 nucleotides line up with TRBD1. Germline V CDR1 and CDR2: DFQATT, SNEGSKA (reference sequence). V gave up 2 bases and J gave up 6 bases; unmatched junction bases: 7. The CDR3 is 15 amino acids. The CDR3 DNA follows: TGCAGTGCTAGACCCAGGACAGGTCCTAATTCACCCCTCCACTTT. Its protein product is CSARPRTGPNSPLHF.

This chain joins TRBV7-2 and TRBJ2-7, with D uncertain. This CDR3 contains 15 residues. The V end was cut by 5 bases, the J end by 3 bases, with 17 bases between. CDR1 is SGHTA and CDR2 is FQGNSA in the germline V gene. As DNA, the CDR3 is TGTGCCAGCAGCCTAGAGCTAGTGGCCGACTACGAGCAGTACTTC. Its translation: CASSLELVADYEQYF.

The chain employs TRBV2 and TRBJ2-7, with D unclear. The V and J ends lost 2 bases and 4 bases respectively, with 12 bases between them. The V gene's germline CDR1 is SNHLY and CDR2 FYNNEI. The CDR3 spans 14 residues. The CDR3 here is CASSELGRTYEQYF. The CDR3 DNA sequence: TGTGCCAGCAGTGAATTAGGCAGAACGTACGAGCAGTACTTC.

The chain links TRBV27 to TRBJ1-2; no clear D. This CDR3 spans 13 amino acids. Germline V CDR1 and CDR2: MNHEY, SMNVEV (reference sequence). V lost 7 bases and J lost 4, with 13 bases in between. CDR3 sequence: CASTRTQAYGYTF. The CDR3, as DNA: TGTGCCAGCACGAGGACCCAAGCCTATGGCTACACCTTC.

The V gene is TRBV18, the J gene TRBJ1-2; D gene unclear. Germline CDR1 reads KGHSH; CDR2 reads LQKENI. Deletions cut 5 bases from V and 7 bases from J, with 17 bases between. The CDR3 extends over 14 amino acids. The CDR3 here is CASSDQSQAAGYTF. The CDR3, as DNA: TGTGCCAGCTCAGACCAGTCCCAAGCGGCTGGCTACACCTTC.

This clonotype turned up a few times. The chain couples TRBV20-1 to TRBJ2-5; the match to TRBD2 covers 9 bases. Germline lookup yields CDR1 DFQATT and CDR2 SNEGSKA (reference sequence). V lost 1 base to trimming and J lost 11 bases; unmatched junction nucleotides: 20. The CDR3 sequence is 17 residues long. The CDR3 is CSARGLAGRLGFHEQYF. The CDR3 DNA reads TGCAGTGCTAGAGGCCTAGCGGGGCGGCTGGGGTTCCATGAGCAGTACTTC.

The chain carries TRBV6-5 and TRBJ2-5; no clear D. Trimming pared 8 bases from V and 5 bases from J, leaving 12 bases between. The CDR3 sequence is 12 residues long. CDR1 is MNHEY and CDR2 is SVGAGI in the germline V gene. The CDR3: CASHDTPETQYF. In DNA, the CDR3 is TGTGCCAGCCATGACACTCCCGAGACCCAGTACTTC.

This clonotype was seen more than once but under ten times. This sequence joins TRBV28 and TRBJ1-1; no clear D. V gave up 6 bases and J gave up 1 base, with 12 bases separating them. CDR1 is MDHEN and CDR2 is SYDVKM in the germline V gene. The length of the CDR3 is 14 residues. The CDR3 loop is CASRLPPPNTEAFF. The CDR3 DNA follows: TGTGCCAGCAGACTACCTCCACCGAACACTGAAGCTTTCTTT.